This T cell receptor (beta chain) was profiled in a study of OX40 agonist ivuxolimab in advanced cancers. Whole-study results and caveats: Both blood CD4+ and CD8+ T cells showed clonal growth by week 6 at 0.1 to 3.0 mg/kg.

As concerns this clone: Its antigen remains unknown.

There are 14 residues in the CDR3. V gave up 2 bases and J gave up 2 bases, with 10 bases separating them. CDR1 and CDR2 (germline): KGHSH, LQKENI. Using immunoSEQ multiplex PCR, the repertoire was profiled, and TCRdb retains in-frame clones only, with some absent. The profile covers 69,000 or so clones, with approximately 82% appearing a single time and 6% to 8% taken by the ten largest. Blood got drawn at baseline, again on cycle 4 day 1, and then on cycle 7 day 1. Sample: CD4+ or CD8+ T cells sorted from blood, taken in a trial of the OX40 agonist ivuxolimab. The chain uses TRBV18 and TRBJ2-7; no firm D call. This sequence was found in an adult with an advanced solid tumor such as melanoma, head and neck, liver or kidney cancer. CDR3 in DNA: TGTGCCAGCTCACCATCCACAGACCCCTACGAGCAGTACTTC. As protein: CASSPSTDPYEQYF.